One TCR beta chain is described in this entry. One end of the junction is discordant with germline, which a read error may explain. Germline V gene lookup returns CDR1 SGHAT and CDR2 FQNNGV. The CDR3 sequence is 16 residues long. A second PCR, run for about 7 to 12 cycles, used a sample-barcoded 5' primer plus a J-beta primer mix. TCRdb called the 5' RACE reads again in MiXCR, with one record for every CDR3 protein. Of approximately 690,000 distinct CDR3 sequences listed, roughly 58% are singletons. This record belongs to a study of blood T cells in healthy people across ages. The V and J genes are TRBV11-2 and TRBJ1-6; D call uncertain. The specimen sequenced was blood. The receptor comes from a man aged 60 to 75 in good health. The chain's CDR3 is CVSSRRQSSYNSPLHF. The CDR3 DNA reads TGTGTCAGCAGCCGCAGGCAGAGCTCCTATAATTCACCCCTCCACTTT.